This T cell receptor beta chain originates from a study of Ad26.COV2.S vaccination and SARS-CoV-2 variants. Treatment given: 15 to 20 received Ad26.COV2.S at low or high dose, single or two shots; 5 received placebo; per-sample allocation not given. On day 63 after the first injection, vaccine and placebo recipients gave samples. As its vector, the vaccine had Ad26, which expressed Wuhan-strain SARS-CoV-2 spike. Generated by immunoSEQ multiplex PCR, the TCRdb table keeps only in-frame clones and is missing some. The table records about 350,000 clones, roughly 91% of them present only once. The CDR3 extends over 17 amino acids. Deletions cut 1 base from V and 0 bases from J, with 16 bases between. Germline CDR1 reads MGHRA; CDR2 reads YSYEKL.

This sequence originates from a person between 18 and 59 years old who received the Ad26.COV2.S COVID-19 vaccine or a placebo. The chain recombines TRBV4-1 with TRBJ2-7; a possible D gene is TRBD2 (6 bases). The sample was peripheral blood, taken in a trial of Ad26.COV2.S vaccine versus placebo. The CDR3 spells CASSQVGTSRSSYEQYF. As DNA, the CDR3 is TGCGCCAGCAGCCAAGTAGGGACTTCCAGGAGCTCCTACGAGCAGTACTTC.